This TCR beta chain was sequenced during a study of T cells after yellow fever vaccination. Study background: Preparation of the low-cell-number fractions used SMART-Seq v4 Ultra Low Input.

Study results and caveats: When the response was secondary, it was weaker but reached its peak faster, day 5 versus 15.

Comments on this clonotype: The target antigen is unknown.

TCRdb ran MiXCR on the 5' RACE reads and lists one entry per CDR3 protein. The sample holds a few hundred thousand distinct CDR3 sequences; 11% are singletons and the top ten take more than 15%. The CDR3 runs to 13 residues. Deletions cut 0 bases from V and 5 bases from J, with 9 bases between. The germline CDR1 and CDR2 sequences are SGDLS and YYNGEE. The chain couples TRBV9 to TRBJ2-7, with no clear D. The sequence came from a man aged 18 to 35 who received the YFV17D yellow fever vaccine. Sequencing used PBMCs, obtained on the day of the first yellow fever vaccination. CDR3 region: CASSVGPLNEQYF. CDR3 sequence (DNA): TGTGCCAGCAGCGTAGGCCCTCTAAACGAGCAGTACTTC.